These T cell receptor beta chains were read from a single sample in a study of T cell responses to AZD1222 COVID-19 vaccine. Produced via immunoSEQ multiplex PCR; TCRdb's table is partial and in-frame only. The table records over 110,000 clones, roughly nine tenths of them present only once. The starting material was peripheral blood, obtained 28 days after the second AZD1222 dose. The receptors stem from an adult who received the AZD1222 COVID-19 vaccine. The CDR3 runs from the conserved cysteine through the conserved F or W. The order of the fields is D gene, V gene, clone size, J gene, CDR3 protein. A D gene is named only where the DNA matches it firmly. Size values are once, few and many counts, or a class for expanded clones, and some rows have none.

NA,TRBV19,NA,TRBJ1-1,CASSIGTPKKTEAFF
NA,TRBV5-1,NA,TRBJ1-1,CASSHSTGTGNTEAFF
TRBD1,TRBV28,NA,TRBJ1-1,CASSRRGLRLNTEAFF
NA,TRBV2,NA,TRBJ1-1,CASRRSGHGNTEAFF
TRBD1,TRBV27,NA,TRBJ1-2,CASSRGTGNGYTF
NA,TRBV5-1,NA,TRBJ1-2,CASSLNAGEISYGYTF
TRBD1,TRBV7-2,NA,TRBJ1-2,CASSSRQGLYGYTF
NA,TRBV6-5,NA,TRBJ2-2,CASSFSHTNTGELFF
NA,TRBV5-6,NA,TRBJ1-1,CASSPPSWANTEAFF
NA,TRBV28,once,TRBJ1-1,CASSFGGLRTEAFF
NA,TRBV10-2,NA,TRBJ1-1,CASSVGTEAFF
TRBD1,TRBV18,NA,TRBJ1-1,CASSPYRGMEAFF
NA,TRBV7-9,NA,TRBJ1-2,CASSVGTNYGYTF
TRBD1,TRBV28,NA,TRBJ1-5,CASSKLGQRHQPQHF
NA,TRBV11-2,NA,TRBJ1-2,CASSFQPAPADGYTF
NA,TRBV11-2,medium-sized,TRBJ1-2,CASSLAWGLSGYTF
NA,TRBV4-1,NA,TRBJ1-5,CASSQGWNLGRGQPQHF
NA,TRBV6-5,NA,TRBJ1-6,CAIKRELNSPLHF
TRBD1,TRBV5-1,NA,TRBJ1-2,CASDSTGGGGYTF
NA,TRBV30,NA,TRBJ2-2,CAWSSSGAGELFF
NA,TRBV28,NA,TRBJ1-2,CASSLGSFGHNYGYTF
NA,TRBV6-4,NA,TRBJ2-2,CASSDGIGSGELFF
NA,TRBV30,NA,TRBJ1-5,CAWSVEGEQPQHF
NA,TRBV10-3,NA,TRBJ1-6,CAISEQDPNSPLHF
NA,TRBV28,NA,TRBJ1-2,CASSTPKSYGYTF
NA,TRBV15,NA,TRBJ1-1,CATSRGEGPPVGTEAFF